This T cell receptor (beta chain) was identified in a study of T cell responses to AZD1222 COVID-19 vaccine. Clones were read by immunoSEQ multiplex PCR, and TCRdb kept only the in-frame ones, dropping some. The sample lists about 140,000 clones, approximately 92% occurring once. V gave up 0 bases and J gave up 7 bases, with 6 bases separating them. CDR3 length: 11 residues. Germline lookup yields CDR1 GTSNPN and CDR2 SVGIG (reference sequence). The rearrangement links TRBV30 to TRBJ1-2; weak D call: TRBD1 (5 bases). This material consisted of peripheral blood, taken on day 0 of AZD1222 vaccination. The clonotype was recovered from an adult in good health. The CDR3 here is CAWSVGGGYTF. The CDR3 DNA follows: TGTGCCTGGAGTGTTGGGGGTGGCTACACCTTC.